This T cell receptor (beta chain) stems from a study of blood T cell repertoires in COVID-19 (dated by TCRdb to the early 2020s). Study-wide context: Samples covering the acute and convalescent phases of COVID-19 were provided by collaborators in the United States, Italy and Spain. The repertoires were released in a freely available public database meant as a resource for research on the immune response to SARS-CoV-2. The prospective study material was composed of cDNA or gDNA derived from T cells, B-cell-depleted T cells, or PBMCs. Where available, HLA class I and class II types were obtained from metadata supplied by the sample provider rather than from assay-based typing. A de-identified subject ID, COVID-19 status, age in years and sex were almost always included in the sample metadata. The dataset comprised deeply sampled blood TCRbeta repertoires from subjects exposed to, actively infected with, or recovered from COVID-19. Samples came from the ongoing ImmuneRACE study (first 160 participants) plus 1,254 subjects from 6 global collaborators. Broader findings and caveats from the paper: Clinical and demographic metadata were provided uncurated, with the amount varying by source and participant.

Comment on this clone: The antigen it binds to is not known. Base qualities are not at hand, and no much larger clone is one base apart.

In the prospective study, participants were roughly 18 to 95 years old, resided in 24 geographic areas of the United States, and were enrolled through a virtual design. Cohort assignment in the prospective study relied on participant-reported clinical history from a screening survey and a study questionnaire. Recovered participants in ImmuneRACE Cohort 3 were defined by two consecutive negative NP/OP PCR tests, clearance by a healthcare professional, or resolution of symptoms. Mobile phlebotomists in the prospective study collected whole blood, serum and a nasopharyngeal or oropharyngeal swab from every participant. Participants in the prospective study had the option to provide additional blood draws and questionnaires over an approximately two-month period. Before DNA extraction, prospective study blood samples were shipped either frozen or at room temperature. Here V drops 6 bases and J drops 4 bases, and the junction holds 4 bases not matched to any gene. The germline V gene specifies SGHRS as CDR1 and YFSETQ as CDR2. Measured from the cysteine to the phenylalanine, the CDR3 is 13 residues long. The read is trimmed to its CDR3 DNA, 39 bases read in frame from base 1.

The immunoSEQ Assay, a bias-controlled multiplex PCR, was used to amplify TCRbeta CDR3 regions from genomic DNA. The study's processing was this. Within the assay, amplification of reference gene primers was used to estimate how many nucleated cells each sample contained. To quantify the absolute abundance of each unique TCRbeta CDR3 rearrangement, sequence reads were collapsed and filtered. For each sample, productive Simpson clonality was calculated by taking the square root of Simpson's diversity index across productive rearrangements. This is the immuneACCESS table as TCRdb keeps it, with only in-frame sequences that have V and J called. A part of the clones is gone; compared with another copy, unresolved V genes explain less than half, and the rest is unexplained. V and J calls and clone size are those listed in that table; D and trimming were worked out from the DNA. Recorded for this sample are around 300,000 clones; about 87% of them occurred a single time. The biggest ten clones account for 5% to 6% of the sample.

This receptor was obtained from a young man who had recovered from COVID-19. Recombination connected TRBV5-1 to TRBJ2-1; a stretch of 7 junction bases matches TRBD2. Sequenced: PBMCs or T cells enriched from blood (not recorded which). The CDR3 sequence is CASNSAGYNEQFF. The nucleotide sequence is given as TGCGCCAGCAACTCAGCGGGGTACAATGAGCAGTTCTTC.